The present TCR beta chain was sequenced within a study of shared clonotypes between healthy human individuals. Libraries were prepared by immunoSEQ multiplex PCR; TCRdb keeps only in-frame clonotypes and omits some of them. Counted here are millions of clones, 85% to 95% occurring once; the ten biggest clones make up 0.1% to 0.15%. J was trimmed by 5 bases and V by 4 bases; bases with no gene match: 7. The germline CDR1 and CDR2 sequences are SGDLS and YYNGEE. The CDR3 runs to 15 residues. Sequencing was done on a sample of naive CD4+ T cells sorted from blood. Noted subset: CD45RA+ positively selected. The gene calls are TRBV9 and TRBJ2-1; TRBD2 agrees at 9 bases. The sequence derives from a man aged 18 to 30 in good health. CDR3: CASSYQRGVNNEQFF. CDR3 DNA sequence: TGTGCCAGCAGCTACCAGCGGGGGGTAAACAATGAGCAGTTCTTC.